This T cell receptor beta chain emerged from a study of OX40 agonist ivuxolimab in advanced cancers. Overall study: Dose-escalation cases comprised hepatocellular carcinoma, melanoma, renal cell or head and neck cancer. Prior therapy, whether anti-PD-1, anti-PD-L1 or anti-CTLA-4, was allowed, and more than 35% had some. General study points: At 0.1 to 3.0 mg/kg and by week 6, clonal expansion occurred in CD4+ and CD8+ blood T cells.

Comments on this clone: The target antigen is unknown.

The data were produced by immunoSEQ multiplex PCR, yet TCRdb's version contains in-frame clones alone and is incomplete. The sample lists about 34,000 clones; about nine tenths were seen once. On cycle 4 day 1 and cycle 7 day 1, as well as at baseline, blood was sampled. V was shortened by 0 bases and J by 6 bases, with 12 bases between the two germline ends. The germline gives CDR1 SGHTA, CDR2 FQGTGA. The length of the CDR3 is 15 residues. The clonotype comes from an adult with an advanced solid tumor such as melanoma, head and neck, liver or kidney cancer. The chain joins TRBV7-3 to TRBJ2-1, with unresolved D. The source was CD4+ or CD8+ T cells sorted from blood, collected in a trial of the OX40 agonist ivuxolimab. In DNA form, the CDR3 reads TGTGCCAGCAGCTTAACCACCACTACGAGCAATGAGCAGTTCTTC. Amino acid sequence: CASSLTTTTSNEQFF.